The next 5 T cell receptor beta chains were all read from a single sample in a study of shared clonotypes between healthy human individuals. Generated by immunoSEQ multiplex PCR, the TCRdb table keeps only in-frame clones and is missing some. This table has approximately 2.3 million clones, more than 85% appearing once. The specimen was naive CD4+ T cells from PBMCs. Sample subset: CD45RA+ positively selected. The receptors come from a man aged 18-30 years in good health. Some clones in this sample may be carry-over from other donors' samples.

This chain uses TRBV7-9 with TRBJ2-7; 11 bases are a match to TRBD1. The CDR3 spans 16 residues. J lost 4 bases, V lost 1 base, and 6 bases had no gene match. Germline-derived CDR1 and CDR2 are SEHNR and FQNEAQ (reference sequence). CDR3 nucleotide sequence: TGTGCCAGCAGCTTAGGATTCCGGGACAGGGGGTACGAGCAGTACTTC. Translating gives CASSLGFRDRGYEQYF.

V usage is TRBV7-9 and J usage is TRBJ1-4; maybe TRBD1 (6 bases). Per the germline V gene, CDR1 is SEHNR and CDR2 is FQNEAQ (reference sequence). V was cut by 2 bases and J by 7 bases, with 11 bases left in between. CDR3 size: 14 residues. Here the CDR3 DNA reads TGTGCCAGCAGCTTACCCAGGGGAGGTGAAAAACTGTTTTTT. This translates into CASSLPRGGEKLFF.

The V and J genes are TRBV7-9 and TRBJ1-4, with a weak D call TRBD1 (5 bases). Germline V gene sequence: CDR1 SEHNR, CDR2 FQNEAQ (reference sequence). Trimming removed 0 bases at V and 14 bases at J, with 19 bases between. The CDR3 is 15 amino acids. CDR3 sequence reads: CASSLAGHGPERLFF. The DNA of the CDR3 is TGTGCCAGCAGCTTAGCCGGACATGGCCCCGAGCGTCTGTTTTTT.

The CDR3 spells CAISIAGEGADTQYF. The CDR3 nucleotides are TGTGCCATCAGTATCGCGGGAGAGGGGGCAGATACGCAGTATTTT. The V gene is TRBV10-3, the J gene TRBJ2-3, with TRBD2 as a possible D gene (7 bases). CDR3 size: 15 residues. Trimming removed 5 bases at V and 4 bases at J, with 16 bases between. CDR1 and CDR2 (germline): ENHRY, SYGVKD.

The chain couples TRBV7-6 to TRBJ2-1, with 10 bases matching TRBD2. V shed 5 bases, J shed 4 bases, and the junction held 11 bases outside the gene matches. This CDR3 contains 17 residues. The germline gives CDR1 SGHVS, CDR2 FNYEAQ. DNA of the CDR3: TGTGCCAGCAGCCTGCAGGAGAGCGGGAGGGCGTACAATGAGCAGTTCTTC. Its translation: CASSLQESGRAYNEQFF.